Below are 8 T cell receptor beta chains sequenced from a single sample in a study of T cells after yellow fever vaccination. TCRdb re-analysed the 5' RACE reads in MiXCR, keeping a single row per CDR3 protein. The profile shows about 220,000 distinct CDR3 sequences, approximately 6.7% of them singletons. Material: CD4+ T cells sorted from PBMCs, obtained on the day of the yellow fever booster vaccination. These receptors came from a man under 40 who received the YFV17D yellow fever vaccine.

The gene calls are TRBV6-5 and TRBJ2-5; D gene ambiguous. The V gene's germline CDR1 is MNHEY and CDR2 SVGAGI. This CDR3 is 15 amino acids long. The germline V and J ends were trimmed by 0 bases and 2 bases, with 10 bases remaining between them. CDR3 sequence (DNA): TGTGCCAGCAGTTACTCGAAGGGTGGTCAAGAGACCCAGTACTTC. It yields the protein CASSYSKGGQETQYF.

This clonotype was recorded many times. The chain carries TRBV2 and TRBJ2-1; 11 bases fit TRBD2. Looked up from germline, CDR1 is SNHLY and CDR2 is FYNNEI. The CDR3 covers 15 residues. Germline trimming cut 7 bases from V and 10 bases from J; bases unmatched to any gene: 12. In DNA form, the CDR3 reads TGTGCCAGCAACCTTGGGCTAGCGGGAGGTGGGGAGCAGTTCTTC. Protein: CASNLGLAGGGEQFF.

The rearrangement uses TRBV5-5 and TRBJ2-1, with D possibly TRBD1 on 6 matching bases. V was trimmed by 8 bases and J by 10 bases, leaving 19 bases between them. The germline CDR1 and CDR2 sequences are SGHKS and YYEKEE (reference sequence). The CDR3 extends over 13 amino acids. This CDR3 is CARSTGPLREQFF. CDR3 sequence (DNA): TGTGCCAGGAGCACAGGGCCCCTCCGGGAGCAGTTCTTC.

This chain links TRBV30 with TRBJ2-7; D possibly uses TRBD1 or TRBD2 (5 bases each). The CDR3 runs 12 residues. The germline gives CDR1 GTSNPN, CDR2 SVGIG (reference sequence). V shed 3 bases and J shed 6 bases, with 12 bases lying between them. CDR3 sequence reads: CAWSVVGGEQYF. The DNA of the CDR3 is TGTGCCTGGAGCGTCGTTGGGGGCGAGCAGTACTTC. The full variable domain, in which reference TRBV30 and TRBJ2-7 provide the parts outside the CDR3, is SQTIHQWPATLVQPVGSPLSLECTVEGTSNPNLYWYRQAAGRGLQLLFYSVGIGQISSEVPQNLSASRPQDRQFILSSKKLLLSDSGFYLCAWSVVGGEQYFGPGTRLTVT.

This clonotype was seen only a few times. The chain employs TRBV28 and TRBJ2-1; TRBD1 matches 8 bases. Germline CDR1 and CDR2: MDHEN and SYDVKM. V shed 4 bases and J 7 bases; nucleotides not matched to a gene: 18. The CDR3 extends over 18 amino acids. CDR3: CASSSPLGAGGSRNEQFF. CDR3 DNA: TGTGCCAGCAGTTCCCCCCTCGGGGCAGGGGGCAGTCGGAATGAGCAGTTCTTC.

The gene calls are TRBV20-1 and TRBJ2-3; D may be TRBD1 (5 bases). Trimming took 1 base from V and 5 from J, leaving 7 bases between them. This CDR3 is 12 amino acids long. The V gene's germline CDR1 is DFQATT and CDR2 SNEGSKA (reference sequence). The CDR3 region is CSARVGVDTQYF. The DNA of the CDR3 is TGCAGTGCTAGAGTAGGGGTAGATACGCAGTATTTT.

The gene calls are TRBV5-6 and TRBJ2-7; D gene unclear. The CDR3 sequence is 13 residues long. The germline V gene has CDR1 SGHDT and CDR2 YYEEEE. V was pared by 4 bases and J by 6 bases, with 14 bases between. Here the CDR3 DNA reads TGTGCCAGCAGCCGACGCCCGGTTGGCGAGCAGTACTTC. Amino acid sequence: CASSRRPVGEQYF.

The table lists this clonotype with a few counts. The genes are TRBV5-4 and TRBJ2-1, with a weak D call TRBD1 (5 bases). This CDR3 contains 14 residues. Trimming left V 3 bases short and J 3 bases short, with 10 bases between. Per germline, CDR1 SGHNT and CDR2 YYREEE (reference sequence). CDR3 region: CASSSNRFYNEQFF. In DNA, the CDR3 is TGTGCCAGCAGCTCGAACAGGTTCTACAATGAGCAGTTCTTC.